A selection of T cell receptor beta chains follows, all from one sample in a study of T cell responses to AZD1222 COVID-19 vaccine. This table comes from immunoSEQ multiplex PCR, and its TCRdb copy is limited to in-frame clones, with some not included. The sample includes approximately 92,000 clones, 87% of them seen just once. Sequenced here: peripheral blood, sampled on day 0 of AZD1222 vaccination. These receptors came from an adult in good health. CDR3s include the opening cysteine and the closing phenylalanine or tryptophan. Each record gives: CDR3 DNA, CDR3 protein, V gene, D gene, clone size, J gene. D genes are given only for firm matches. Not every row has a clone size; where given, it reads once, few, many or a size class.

TGTGCCAGCAGTTTAAGACCGGAGCCGAGCGAAGCTTTCTTT	CASSLRPEPSEAFF	TRBV27	.	.	TRBJ1-1
TGTGCCAGCAGCTTAGGTGGGCCGGACAGGGGGCGAACTATCCATCAGCCCCAGCATTTT	CASSLGGPDRGRTIHQPQHF	TRBV5-5	TRBD1	.	TRBJ1-5
TGCAGCGTCCAGACTGGAAACACCATATATTTT	CSVQTGNTIYF	TRBV29-1	.	.	TRBJ1-3
TGTGCCAGTAGTCACCCGACAGGGCCTTATGGCTACACCTTC	CASSHPTGPYGYTF	TRBV19	TRBD1	.	TRBJ1-2
TGTGCCAGCAGCTATTTCACCGGGACAGCTACTTACGAGCAGTACTTC	CASSYFTGTATYEQYF	TRBV5-6	TRBD1	.	TRBJ2-7
TGTGCCAGCAGCCAGAAGTCCGCGAATACGCAGTATTTT	CASSQKSANTQYF	TRBV7-6	.	.	TRBJ2-3
TGTGCCAGTAGTATAAGGACTAGCGGGATAGGAGAGACCCAGTACTTC	CASSIRTSGIGETQYF	TRBV19	TRBD2	.	TRBJ2-5
TGTGCCAGCAGTTTACGGGCAGGTGGAGCCTACGAGCAGTACTTC	CASSLRAGGAYEQYF	TRBV27	.	.	TRBJ2-7
TGTGCCAGCAGTCGCTTAGGGAACACTGAAGCTTTCTTT	CASSRLGNTEAFF	TRBV13	.	.	TRBJ1-1
TGTGCCAGCAGCTTGTCGTGGACAGAGAACACTGAAGCTTTCTTT	CASSLSWTENTEAFF	TRBV5-4	.	few	TRBJ1-1
TGTGCCAGTAGTATGGTGGAGGCGGGTAATGAAAAACTGTTTTTT	CASSMVEAGNEKLFF	TRBV19	.	.	TRBJ1-4
TGCGCCAGCAGACCCGAGGACAGGGGGGTAGAGACCCAGTACTTC	CASRPEDRGVETQYF	TRBV5-1	TRBD1	.	TRBJ2-5
TGTGCCAGCAGCGTAGGTACCGGGGACTCTGGAAACACCATATATTTT	CASSVGTGDSGNTIYF	TRBV9	.	.	TRBJ1-3
TGCGCCAGCAGCTCCGAACAAACATTTCACGGCACTGAAGCTTTCTTT	CASSSEQTFHGTEAFF	TRBV5-1	.	few	TRBJ1-1
TGTGCCGCCGGGGGGGTAGGGGAGCAAGAGACCCAGTACTTC	CAAGGVGEQETQYF	TRBV5-4	TRBD2	once	TRBJ2-5
TGTGCCAGCAGCGTAGTTGCTAGCGGCACCGGGGAGCTGTTTTTT	CASSVVASGTGELFF	TRBV9	TRBD2	.	TRBJ2-2
TGTGCCAGTACTCAGATAGGACAGGTTCGTTCCTATGGCTACACCTTC	CASTQIGQVRSYGYTF	TRBV19	TRBD1	once	TRBJ1-2
TGTGCCAGCAGTCTGACGACAGGCTCCCCAGATACGCAGTATTTT	CASSLTTGSPDTQYF	TRBV27	.	.	TRBJ2-3
TGTGCCAGTAGTGTACGTAACTATGGCTACACCTTC	CASSVRNYGYTF	TRBV19	.	.	TRBJ1-2
TGTGCCAGCACCCCGAACGGGAACACTGAAGCTTTCTTT	CASTPNGNTEAFF	TRBV28	.	.	TRBJ1-1
TGTGCCACCAGCGTGGTACCATGGGAGGGAGTACCCTACGAGCAGTACTTC	CATSVVPWEGVPYEQYF	TRBV15	TRBD2	.	TRBJ2-7
TGTGCCAGCAGCTCCAGCTCGTCCAAGCACCTTAACTATGGCTACACCTTC	CASSSSSSKHLNYGYTF	TRBV7-2	.	.	TRBJ1-2
TGTGCCAGCACCTCGGGGGGACTCAATCAGCCCCAGCATTTT	CASTSGGLNQPQHF	TRBV7-2	.	few	TRBJ1-5
TGTGCCAGCTCCCAGGGGTTGGACACTGAAGCTTTCTTT	CASSQGLDTEAFF	TRBV18	.	.	TRBJ1-1
TGCGCCAGCAGCCAAGATTCAAGACAGGGCGGTGGAAAACTGTTTTTT	CASSQDSRQGGGKLFF	TRBV4-1	TRBD1	.	TRBJ1-4
TGCGCCAGCAGCCCAGGACAGTGGACTGAAGCTTTCTTT	CASSPGQWTEAFF	TRBV4-1	.	.	TRBJ1-1
TGCGCCAGCACCCTGGGACAGTTCTCGGTCACTGAAGCTTTCTTT	CASTLGQFSVTEAFF	TRBV5-1	TRBD1	once	TRBJ1-1
TGCAGCGTGGCAGGGACAGCCGCGAACACCGGGGAGCTGTTTTTT	CSVAGTAANTGELFF	TRBV29-1	TRBD1	.	TRBJ2-2
TGTGCCAGCAGCTTCGACAGGGGGGCAGATACGCAGTATTTT	CASSFDRGADTQYF	TRBV7-2	TRBD1	.	TRBJ2-3
TGTGCCAGCAGCTTGGCCGGGGCGCAAGAGACCCAGTACTTC	CASSLAGAQETQYF	TRBV5-1	.	.	TRBJ2-5
TGTGCTAGTAGGTTCGGACAAGAGACCCAGTACTTC	CASRFGQETQYF	TRBV12-5	.	once	TRBJ2-5
TGTGCCAGCAGCAAAGGGTCGAGACAGGGGGGGATAACTGAAGCTTTCTTT	CASSKGSRQGGITEAFF	TRBV21-1	.	.	TRBJ1-1
TGTGCCAGCAGCCTCGGGACAGGTCTAGAAAAACTGTTTTTT	CASSLGTGLEKLFF	TRBV7-9	TRBD1	.	TRBJ1-4
TGCAGCGTCGGGGTCCAAAGAGGTTCACCCCTCCACTTT	CSVGVQRGSPLHF	TRBV29-1	.	.	TRBJ1-6
TGTGCCGGATCTACAGGTTTGAGCACTGAAGCTTTCTTT	CAGSTGLSTEAFF	TRBV2	.	.	TRBJ1-1
TGTGCCAGCGGCGATTTTGCCAGGGTAGCTTTCTTT	CASGDFARVAFF	TRBV7-2	.	few	TRBJ1-1
TGTGCCACCAGCAGTTTAGACCTCGGCGGGGGTTCACCCCTCCACTTT	CATSSLDLGGGSPLHF	TRBV15	.	.	TRBJ1-6
TGTGCCAGTAGTATTGGGGTGAACACTGAAGCTTTCTTT	CASSIGVNTEAFF	TRBV19	.	.	TRBJ1-1
TGTGCCAGCAGCTCCGGGACAGCCTCTGGAAACACCATATATTTT	CASSSGTASGNTIYF	TRBV5-4	TRBD1	.	TRBJ1-3
TGTGCCAGCAGTTACCGGGCAGGGGAGGTGGATGGCTACACCTTC	CASSYRAGEVDGYTF	TRBV6-5	.	.	TRBJ1-2
TGTGCCAGCAGCCGGGACTTGGGAGAGACCCAGTACTTC	CASSRDLGETQYF	TRBV14	.	.	TRBJ2-5
TGTGCCTGGAGCCCCCCCCATCAGCCCCAGCATTTT	CAWSPPHQPQHF	TRBV30	.	.	TRBJ1-5
TGTGCCAGCTCACCAATAGCCGGGACAGGGGACGAGCAGTACTTC	CASSPIAGTGDEQYF	TRBV18	TRBD1	.	TRBJ2-7
TGTGCCAGCAGCCACGGACAGGGGCATTCACCCCTCCACTTT	CASSHGQGHSPLHF	TRBV14	TRBD1	.	TRBJ1-6
TGTGCCAGCAGTGAATCGGTCGAGCAGTACTTC	CASSESVEQYF	TRBV25-1	.	.	TRBJ2-7
TGTGCCAGTAGTCCGACGACAGGGGTGAGGTCTGGAAACACCATATATTTT	CASSPTTGVRSGNTIYF	TRBV19	TRBD1	few	TRBJ1-3
TGCAGTGCCCTTTACGGCACTGAAGCTTTCTTT	CSALYGTEAFF	TRBV20-1	.	.	TRBJ1-1
TGTGCCAGCAGCCAAACCACAGGGGCGGGGGAGCTGTTTTTT	CASSQTTGAGELFF	TRBV14	TRBD1	.	TRBJ2-2
TGTGCCAGCAGCTTAGGCGATACGCAGTATTTT	CASSLGDTQYF	TRBV5-1	.	once	TRBJ2-3
TGTGCCAGCAGCAGGGGGGAGGACGGAGAGACCCAGTACTTC	CASSRGEDGETQYF	TRBV5-8	.	.	TRBJ2-5